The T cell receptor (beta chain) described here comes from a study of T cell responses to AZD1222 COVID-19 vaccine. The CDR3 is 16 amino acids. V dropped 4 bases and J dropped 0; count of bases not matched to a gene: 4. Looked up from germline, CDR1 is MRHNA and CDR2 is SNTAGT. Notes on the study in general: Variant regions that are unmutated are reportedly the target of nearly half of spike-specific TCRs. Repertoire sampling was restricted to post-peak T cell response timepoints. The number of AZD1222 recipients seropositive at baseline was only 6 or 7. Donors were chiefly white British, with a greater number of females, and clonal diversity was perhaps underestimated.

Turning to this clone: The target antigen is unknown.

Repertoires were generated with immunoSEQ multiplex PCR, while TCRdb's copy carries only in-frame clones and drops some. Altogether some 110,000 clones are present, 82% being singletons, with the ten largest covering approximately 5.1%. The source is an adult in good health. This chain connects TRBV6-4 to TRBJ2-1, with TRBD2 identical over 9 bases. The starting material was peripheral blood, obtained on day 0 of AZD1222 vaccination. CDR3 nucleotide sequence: TGTGCCAGCAGTGCCGGTAGCGGGGGCTCCTACAATGAGCAGTTCTTC. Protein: CASSAGSGGSYNEQFF.